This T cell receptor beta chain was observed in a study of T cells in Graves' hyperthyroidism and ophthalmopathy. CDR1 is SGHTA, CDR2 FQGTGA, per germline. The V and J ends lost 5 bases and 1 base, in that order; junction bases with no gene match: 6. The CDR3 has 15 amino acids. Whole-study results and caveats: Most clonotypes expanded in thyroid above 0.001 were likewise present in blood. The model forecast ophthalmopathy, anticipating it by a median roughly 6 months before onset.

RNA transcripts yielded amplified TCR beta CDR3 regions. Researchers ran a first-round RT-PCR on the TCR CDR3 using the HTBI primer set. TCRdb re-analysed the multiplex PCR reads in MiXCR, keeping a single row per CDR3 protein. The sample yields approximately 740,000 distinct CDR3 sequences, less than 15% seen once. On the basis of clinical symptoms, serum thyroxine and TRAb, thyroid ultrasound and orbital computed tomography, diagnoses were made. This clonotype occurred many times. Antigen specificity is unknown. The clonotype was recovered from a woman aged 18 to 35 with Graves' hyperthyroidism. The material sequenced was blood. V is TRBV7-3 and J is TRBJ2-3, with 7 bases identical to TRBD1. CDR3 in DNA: TGTGCCAGCAGCCGGGACAGATTGGGCACAGATACGCAGTATTTT. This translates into CASSRDRLGTDTQYF.